Following are 20 T cell receptor beta chains from one sample sequenced in a study of T cell responses to AZD1222 COVID-19 vaccine. The data were produced by immunoSEQ multiplex PCR, yet TCRdb's version contains in-frame clones alone and is incomplete. The repertoire table contains over 140,000 clones. Specimen: peripheral blood. The source of these receptors is an adult in good health.

The chain recombines TRBV21-1 with TRBJ1-5; whether TRBD1, the table's D call, matches the DNA was not checked. TRBV21-1 is a recognized pseudogene. CDR3 size: 20 residues. The CDR3 DNA reads TGTGCCAGCAGCACTGTCCCGGGACAGGGGGGGCCTGCTTGGGGCCAGCCCCAGCATTTT. This translates into CASSTVPGQGGPAWGQPQHF.

This sequence joins TRBV29-1 and TRBJ1-2; D might be TRBD1 (5 bases). The CDR3 totals 12 residues. V was clipped by 7 bases and J by 2 bases, with 11 bases between them. Germline CDR1 SQVTM, CDR2 ANQGSEA. The CDR3 sequence: CSAQKGNYGYTF. Written as DNA, the CDR3 is TGCAGCGCACAGAAGGGGAACTATGGCTACACCTTC.

This sequence joins TRBV27 and TRBJ1-1; TRBD1 aligns across 8 bases. The CDR3 sequence is 15 residues long. Germline loops: CDR1 MNHEY, CDR2 SMNVEV (reference sequence). V lost 5 bases to trimming and J lost 6 bases; unmatched junction nucleotides: 11. The CDR3 bases are TGTGCCAGCAGTCCCCAGACAGGGGTTTTTGCTGAAGCTTTCTTT. Translating gives CASSPQTGVFAEAFF.

The gene calls are TRBV10-3 and TRBJ1-5; no firm D call. V was pared by 8 bases and J by 5 bases, with 13 bases between. Germline loops: CDR1 ENHRY, CDR2 SYGVKD. The CDR3 sequence is 13 residues long. DNA for the CDR3: TGTGCCATCCAGACACAATTGGATCAGCCCCAGCATTTT. Protein product: CAIQTQLDQPQHF.

The J gene is TRBJ1-4, the V gene TRBV7-9, with D unresolved. V was clipped by 2 bases and J by 8 bases, with 21 bases between them. The germline V gene has CDR1 SEHNR and CDR2 FQNEAQ (reference sequence). The CDR3 covers 17 residues. CDR3 nucleotides: TGTGCCAGCAGCTTATTGCGGCAGAGAGAGGGCCTGGAAAAACTGTTTTTT. This encodes CASSLLRQREGLEKLFF.

The chain has TRBV18 and TRBJ2-5; 9 bases line up with TRBD1. Trimming at V came to 4 bases and at J to 1 base, leaving 4 bases not matched to a gene. CDR1 KGHSH and CDR2 LQKENI come from the germline V gene. The CDR3 runs 15 residues. CDR3: CASSLQGQGQETQYF. As DNA, the CDR3 is TGTGCCAGCTCACTACAGGGACAGGGCCAAGAGACCCAGTACTTC.

V and J are TRBV28 and TRBJ1-2; TRBD1 agrees at 8 bases. Looked up from germline, CDR1 is MDHEN and CDR2 is SYDVKM. The ends lost 6 bases at V and 6 bases at J; junction bases unmatched: 3. This CDR3 region has 12 residues. CDR3 amino acids: CASRSDRDGYTF. CDR3 in DNA: TGTGCCAGCAGATCGGACAGGGATGGCTACACCTTC.

The chain joins TRBV19 to TRBJ1-2, with D possibly being TRBD1 (5 bases). The CDR3 contains 18 residues. The ends were cut back, 1 base at V and 3 bases at J, with 21 bases in the middle. Germline CDR1 reads LNHDA; CDR2 reads SQIVND (reference sequence). CDR3 region: CASSIVSGLGDWDYGYTF. Written as DNA, the CDR3 is TGTGCCAGTAGTATAGTTTCGGGACTGGGGGACTGGGACTATGGCTACACCTTC.

The chain links TRBV3-1 (or the pseudogene TRBV3-2) to TRBJ2-2, with D possibly being TRBD2 (6 bases). CDR1 is LGHDT, CDR2 YNNKEL, per germline (reference sequence). V was clipped by 0 bases and J by 7 bases, with 12 bases between them. This CDR3 comprises 15 residues. In DNA, the CDR3 is TGTGCCAGCAGCCAAGATTCTACCGGGAGCGGGGAGCTGTTTTTT. The encoded protein is CASSQDSTGSGELFF.

The chain combines TRBV18 with TRBJ2-4, with TRBD1 matching 8 bases. The CDR3 covers 14 residues. The germline V gene has CDR1 KGHSH and CDR2 LQKENI. V gave up 0 bases and J gave up 7 bases; unmatched junction bases: 2. In DNA form, the CDR3 reads TGTGCCAGCTCACCACCGACAGGGGAGAACATTCAGTACTTC. Protein product: CASSPPTGENIQYF.

This chain connects TRBV9 to TRBJ2-6; no clear D gene. V lost 0 bases to trimming and J lost 0 bases, with 10 bases between them. This CDR3 is built from 17 residues. Germline CDR1 is SGDLS and CDR2 is YYNGEE. The CDR3 DNA reads TGTGCCAGCAGCGTAGGTCCACCCAGCTCTGGGGCCAACGTCCTGACTTTC. Encoded protein: CASSVGPPSSGANVLTF.

The chain combines TRBV19 with TRBJ2-5; no definite D call. Germline CDR1 reads LNHDA; CDR2 reads SQIVND (reference sequence). This CDR3 comprises 13 residues. V lost 5 bases and J lost 2, with 9 bases in between. CDR3 protein: CASSSTRQETQYF. CDR3 nucleotide sequence: TGTGCCAGTAGTTCGACGCGGCAAGAGACCCAGTACTTC.

The rearrangement links TRBV7-2 to TRBJ2-7; D may match TRBD1 or TRBD2 (5 bases each). The CDR3 extends over 15 amino acids. Germline CDR1 and CDR2: SGHTA and FQGNSA. Trimming removed 1 base at V and 4 bases at J, with 14 bases between. The CDR3, as DNA: TGTGCCAGCAGCTTAGAGGGGCGGGTTACGTACGAGCAGTACTTC. This translates into CASSLEGRVTYEQYF. Complete variable domain (other parts from reference TRBV7-2 and TRBJ2-7): GAGVSQSPSNKVTEKGKDVELRCDPISGHTALYWYRQSLGQGLEFLIYFQGNSAPDKSGLPSDRFSAERTGGSVSTLTIQRTQQEDSAVYLCASSLEGRVTYEQYFGPGTRLTVT.

V is TRBV7-2 and J is TRBJ1-4, with 7 bases that match TRBD1. The CDR3 covers 16 residues. Germline assignment: CDR1 SGHTA and CDR2 FQGNSA. V lost 4 bases, J lost 4 bases, and 9 bases stayed unmatched. In DNA form, the CDR3 reads TGTGCCAGCAGCTCAGGACAGGCCAGGGGTAATGAAAAACTGTTTTTT. This encodes CASSSGQARGNEKLFF.

The chain has TRBV11-2 and TRBJ1-3; the D gene is possibly TRBD1 (5 bases). In germline, CDR1 is SGHAT, CDR2 FQNNGV. V was clipped by 4 bases and J by 0 bases, with 13 bases between them. This CDR3 has 16 amino acids. CDR3 loop: CASSSGPGRSGNTIYF. The DNA of the CDR3 is TGTGCCAGCAGCTCGGGACCGGGGCGCTCTGGAAACACCATATATTTT.

This chain joins TRBV10-1 and TRBJ1-3; D unresolved. This CDR3 has 12 residues. Trimming took off 8 bases at V and 5 bases at J, with 10 bases between the two ends. Germline CDR1 is WNHNN and CDR2 is SYGVQD (reference sequence). The CDR3 DNA reads as TGCGCCAGCGGGGAGGAAAGAAACACCATATATTTT. The encoded protein is CASGEERNTIYF.

This rearrangement joins TRBV5-6 to TRBJ2-3, with D unresolved. The germline CDR1 and CDR2 sequences are SGHDT and YYEEEE. The CDR3 runs 16 residues. V was trimmed by 4 bases and J by 1 base, leaving 16 bases between them. CDR3 region: CASSEGNPQGTDTQYF. The CDR3 DNA reads TGTGCCAGCAGCGAAGGAAACCCCCAAGGCACAGATACGCAGTATTTT. Complete variable domain (other parts from reference TRBV5-6 and TRBJ2-3): DAGVTQSPTHLIKTRGQQVTLRCSPKSGHDTVSWYQQALGQGPQFIFQYYEEEERQRGNFPDRFSGHQFPNYSSELNVNALLLGDSALYLCASSEGNPQGTDTQYFGPGTRLTVL.

The chain recombines TRBV7-2 with TRBJ1-5, with 8 bases aligning to TRBD1. Germline CDR1 SGHTA, CDR2 FQGNSA. The CDR3 has 17 residues. The V segment lost 5 bases and the J segment 0 bases; nucleotides outside the gene matches: 9. As DNA, the CDR3 is TGTGCCAGCAGCCAGATCAGGGGGCCTTTTAGCAATCAGCCCCAGCATTTT. Protein sequence: CASSQIRGPFSNQPQHF. Full variable domain (rest looked up from reference TRBV7-2 and TRBJ1-5): GAGVSQSPSNKVTEKGKDVELRCDPISGHTALYWYRQSLGQGLEFLIYFQGNSAPDKSGLPSDRFSAERTGGSVSTLTIQRTQQEDSAVYLCASSQIRGPFSNQPQHFGDGTRLSIL.

CDR3 sequence (DNA): TGTGCCAGCAGCTTGGCCCACAAGAGGTCAGCTGAAGCTTTCTTT. This codes for CASSLAHKRSAEAFF. The chain recombines TRBV11-2 with TRBJ1-1; D not certain. The CDR3 has 15 amino acids. CDR1 is SGHAT, CDR2 FQNNGV, per germline. V lost 3 bases, J lost 6 bases, and 17 bases lay in between.

The rearrangement uses TRBV29-1 and TRBJ1-3; D is unresolved. The CDR3 length is 12 residues. Germline V lookup: CDR1 SQVTM, CDR2 ANQGSEA. The germline V and J ends were trimmed by 2 bases and 4 bases, with 6 bases remaining between them. CDR3 DNA: TGCAGCGTTGAAATTGGGGGAAACACCATATATTTT. Translation gives CSVEIGGNTIYF.